This T cell receptor (beta chain) originates from a study of CD8 T cells in Susac syndrome. RNA, at about 0.45 to 1 ug, was reverse transcribed with random hexamers. TCRdb re-called the immunoSEQ multiplex PCR reads through MiXCR, storing one row per CDR3 protein. The sample has some 200,000 distinct CDR3 sequences, approximately 95% seen once; the top ten hold less than 0.095%. Germline V gives CDR1 MNHEY, CDR2 SVGAGI. This CDR3 spans 15 amino acids. V gave up 5 bases and J gave up 4 bases, with 15 bases separating them. CD8+ and CD4+ blood T cells underwent TCR beta sequencing. The study used treatment-naive patients who had stable or active relapsing-remitting disease as multiple sclerosis controls. Negative isolation was used for CD8+ and CD4+ T cells, and FACS enrichment was applied to TEMRA cells.

The source of this sequence is a human donor with multiple sclerosis. The sample was CD4+ T cells from PBMCs. The gene calls are TRBV6-5 and TRBJ2-1; D unresolved. DNA of the CDR3: TGTGCCAGCAGTCCCCGGCTTGGCCGTTACAATGAGCAGTTCTTC. It is translated as CASSPRLGRYNEQFF.